One and the same sample provided the 8 T cell receptor beta chains below, sequenced in a study of CD8+ T cells in alopecia areata. RNA extraction was followed by reverse transcription into cDNA, which acted as the sequencing template. Clones were read by immunoSEQ multiplex PCR, and TCRdb kept only the in-frame ones, dropping some. This table has around 100,000 clones, 60% appearing once. The treatment was: oral pan-JAK inhibitor, 5-10 mg twice daily. The specimen was CD8+ T cells sorted from blood, collected between weeks 55 and 70, from a patient treated with tofacitinib. The receptors here all came from a human donor with alopecia areata.

The chain recombines TRBV29-1 with TRBJ1-1; the match to TRBD1 covers 8 bases. The germline V gene has CDR1 SQVTM and CDR2 ANQGSEA. Germline trimming cut 5 bases from V and 8 bases from J; bases unmatched to any gene: 7. The CDR3 is made up of 12 amino acids. The CDR3 sequence: CSVFGTGPEAFF. CDR3 coding DNA: TGCAGCGTTTTTGGGACAGGTCCCGAAGCTTTCTTT. Using reference TRBV29-1 and TRBJ1-1 for the parts outside the CDR3, the full variable domain is SAVISQKPSRDICQRGTSLTIQCQVDSQVTMMFWYRQQPGQSLTLIATANQGSEATYESGFVIDKFPISRPNLTFSTLTVSNMSPEDSSIYLCSVFGTGPEAFFGQGTRLTVV.

A single count supports this clone. The V and J genes are TRBV18 and TRBJ2-1; tentative D call: TRBD2 (5 bases). CDR1 KGHSH and CDR2 LQKENI come from the germline V gene. The CDR3 totals 17 residues. The ends were cut back, 3 bases at V and 2 bases at J, with 17 bases in the middle. The CDR3 is CASSPNVGLTPYNEQFF. The CDR3 bases are TGTGCCAGCTCACCGAATGTAGGACTTACCCCCTACAATGAGCAGTTCTTC.

This chain links TRBV4-1 with TRBJ1-1; no reliable D call. The length of the CDR3 is 15 residues. The V end lost 1 base, the J end lost 1 base, and 10 bases lay between the germline ends. The germline gives CDR1 MGHRA, CDR2 YSYEKL. CDR3 sequence (DNA): TGCGCCAGCAGCCAAGTGTTGTTGCCGAACACTGAAGCTTTCTTT. Residues: CASSQVLLPNTEAFF.

V and J are TRBV14 and TRBJ2-3; 11 nucleotides align to TRBD2. This CDR3 comprises 15 residues. Germline V CDR1 and CDR2: SGHDN, FVKESK. V shed 3 bases, J shed 4 bases, and the junction held 3 bases outside the gene matches. The CDR3: CASSQTSGASDTQYF. CDR3 nucleotides: TGTGCCAGCAGCCAGACTAGCGGGGCATCAGATACGCAGTATTTT.

V gene TRBV29-1 combines with J gene TRBJ2-7; the match to TRBD1 covers 9 bases. Germline V gene data show CDR1 as SQVTM and CDR2 as ANQGSEA. The CDR3 has 12 amino acids. J lost 5 bases, V lost 4 bases, and 3 bases had no gene match. The CDR3 DNA reads as TGCAGCGTTGCAGACAGGGGGGACGAGCAGTACTTC. Protein product: CSVADRGDEQYF.

The chain is built from TRBV4-2 and TRBJ1-5; possibly TRBD1 for D (5 bases). CDR3 length: 14 amino acids. V was cut by 0 bases and J by 7 bases, with 10 bases left in between. Germline V gene sequence: CDR1 LGHNA, CDR2 YNFKEQ. The CDR3 spells CASSQEGVEQPQHF. For the CDR3, the DNA is TGTGCCAGCAGCCAAGAGGGGGTTGAGCAGCCCCAGCATTTT.

This clone was seen a handful of times. The chain joins TRBV9 to TRBJ2-7; D might be TRBD1 or TRBD2, each matching 5 bases. CDR1 is SGDLS and CDR2 is YYNGEE in the germline V gene. The CDR3 contains 14 residues. With 3 bases removed from V and 3 bases from J, the gap between germline ends came to 13 bases. This chain's CDR3 is CASSGRDQGYEQYF. The CDR3 bases are TGTGCCAGCAGCGGTAGGGACCAGGGCTACGAGCAGTACTTC. The variable domain in full, with the rest retrieved from reference TRBV9 and TRBJ2-7, is DSGVTQTPKHLITATGQRVTLRCSPRSGDLSVYWYQQSLDQGLQFLIQYYNGEERAKGNILERFSAQQFPDLHSELNLSSLELGDSALYFCASSGRDQGYEQYFGPGTRLTVT.

This sequence joins TRBV30 and TRBJ1-1, with 7 bases lining up with TRBD1. J was trimmed by 7 bases and V by 3 bases; bases with no gene match: 8. CDR1 and CDR2 from the germline V gene are GTSNPN and SVGIG (reference sequence). CDR3 size: 13 residues. The DNA of the CDR3 is TGTGCCTGGAGCCGAGGGACAGCCGGTGAAGCTTTCTTT. The encoded protein is CAWSRGTAGEAFF.